These 8 T cell receptor beta chains were sequenced from one sample in a study of shared clonotypes between healthy human individuals. Measured with immunoSEQ multiplex PCR; TCRdb has only the in-frame clones, and not every one. The table records about 960,000 clones, 60% to 85% of them present only once. The sequenced sample was memory CD4+ T cells sorted from blood. Subset of the sample: CD45RA-negative fraction. The receptors were gathered from a man between 18 and 35 years old in good health.

V and J are TRBV2 and TRBJ2-6; no reliable D call. Germline values: CDR1 SNHLY, CDR2 FYNNEI. The CDR3 extends over 13 amino acids. The V end was cut by 6 bases, the J end by 4 bases, with 7 bases between. CDR3 sequence reads: CASSPWGANVLTF. In DNA, the CDR3 is TGTGCCAGCAGCCCATGGGGGGCCAACGTCCTGACTTTC.

The rearrangement links TRBV6-5 to TRBJ1-4; D uncertain. Germline V CDR1 and CDR2: MNHEY, SVGAGI. Trimming shortened V by 6 bases and J by 8 bases, and 16 bases separated the two germline ends. The CDR3 contains 14 residues. The CDR3 region has the DNA TGTGCCAGCAGCCGACAACCCGGACTAGAAAAACTGTTTTTT. It specifies CASSRQPGLEKLFF.

This clone was seen more than once but under ten times. At the DNA level, this CDR3 is encoded by other sequences in the same sample as well. The chain joins TRBV2 to TRBJ1-5; D is unclear. This CDR3 spans 12 amino acids. Germline CDR1 SNHLY, CDR2 FYNNEI. The V end lost 4 bases, the J end lost 3 bases, and 4 bases lay between the germline ends. The CDR3 loop reads CASSGDNQPQHF. The CDR3 DNA is TGTGCCAGCAGTGGGGACAATCAGCCCCAGCATTTT.

This clone was seen only once. V usage is TRBV5-6 and J usage is TRBJ2-2, with D possibly matching TRBD2 (5 bases). The germline V and J ends were trimmed by 7 bases and 8 bases, with 15 bases remaining between them. The CDR3 extends over 13 amino acids. The germline V gene encodes CDR1 SGHDT and CDR2 YYEEEE. The CDR3 nucleotides are TGTGCCAGCGGAGGTTTTTCCTGGGGGGAGCTGTTTTTT. As protein: CASGGFSWGELFF.

The CDR3 region has the DNA TGCGCCAGCAGCTTGGGACTTGAGCGAGGAAACACCATATATTTT. This encodes CASSLGLERGNTIYF. The chain combines TRBV5-1 with TRBJ1-3; D remains ambiguous. Per the germline V gene, CDR1 is SGHRS and CDR2 is YFSETQ. The length of the CDR3 is 15 residues. V lost 0 bases and J 4 bases, leaving 11 bases between the germline ends.

The chain carries TRBV9 and TRBJ2-1; 12 bases agree with TRBD2. Germline V gene lookup returns CDR1 SGDLS and CDR2 YYNGEE. The trim removed 4 bases at V and 10 bases at J, leaving 15 bases unmatched. CDR3 length: 17 amino acids. This CDR3 is CASSPRPLAGGVGEQFF. The CDR3 DNA reads TGTGCCAGCAGCCCGAGGCCCCTAGCGGGGGGGGTTGGAGAGCAGTTCTTC. Combining the CDR3 with reference TRBV9 and TRBJ2-1 gives the whole variable domain DSGVTQTPKHLITATGQRVTLRCSPRSGDLSVYWYQQSLDQGLQFLIQYYNGEERAKGNILERFSAQQFPDLHSELNLSSLELGDSALYFCASSPRPLAGGVGEQFFGPGTRLTVL.

V is TRBV14 and J is TRBJ2-3, with D uncertain. The length of the CDR3 is 14 residues. Germline CDR1 reads SGHDN; CDR2 reads FVKESK. The V end lost 4 bases, the J end lost 1 base, and 9 bases lay between the germline ends. CDR3 residues: CASSPAWGTDTQYF. CDR3 sequence (DNA): TGTGCCAGCAGCCCGGCTTGGGGCACAGATACGCAGTATTTT.

This clone has a handful of counts. The genes are TRBV4-1 and TRBJ2-2, with D unclear. V was cut by 1 base and J by 7 bases, with 19 bases left in between. Germline V gives CDR1 MGHRA, CDR2 YSYEKL. This CDR3 has 17 amino acids. The CDR3 loop reads CASSQAPLRPSRGELFF. CDR3 DNA: TGCGCCAGCAGCCAAGCCCCTTTAAGGCCCTCCCGCGGGGAGCTGTTTTTT.